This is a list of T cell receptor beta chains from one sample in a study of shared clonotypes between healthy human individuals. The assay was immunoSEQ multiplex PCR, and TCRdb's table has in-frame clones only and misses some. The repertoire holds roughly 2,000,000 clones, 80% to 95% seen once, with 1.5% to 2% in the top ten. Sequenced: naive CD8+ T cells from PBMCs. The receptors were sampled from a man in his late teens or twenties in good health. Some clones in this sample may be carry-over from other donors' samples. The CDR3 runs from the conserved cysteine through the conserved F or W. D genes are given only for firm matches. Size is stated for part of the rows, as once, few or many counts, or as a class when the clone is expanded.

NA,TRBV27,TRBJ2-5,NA,TGTGCCAGCAGTACGGACGGAGGGTGGGAGACCCAGTACTTC,CASSTDGGWETQYF
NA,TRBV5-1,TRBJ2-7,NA,TGCGCCAGCAGCTTGGGGGGGATCTCTTCGTCCTACGAGCAGTACTTC,CASSLGGISSSYEQYF
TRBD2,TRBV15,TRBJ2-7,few,TGTGCCACCAGCAGAGGACTAGCGGAAACCTACGAGCAGTACTTC,CATSRGLAETYEQYF
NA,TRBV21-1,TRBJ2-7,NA,TGTGCCAGCAGCTCACCCAGGGGATCCTTTCTCTACGAGCAGTACTTC,CASSSPRGSFLYEQYF
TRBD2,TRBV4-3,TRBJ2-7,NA,TGCGCCAGCAGCCAAGCCCTCCGACTAGCTCCCTACGAGCAGTACTTC,CASSQALRLAPYEQYF
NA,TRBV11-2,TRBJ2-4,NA,TGTGCCAGCAGCTACGCCGGGGGTAAAGGAGACATTCAGTACTTC,CASSYAGGKGDIQYF
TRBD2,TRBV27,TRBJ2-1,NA,TGTGCCAGCAGTTTACAGGCCGCTAGCGGAGGACGACGGAACAATGAGCAGTTCTTC,CASSLQAASGGRRNNEQFF
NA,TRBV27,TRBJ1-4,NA,TGTGCCAGCAGGGGGCCGTGGCCCCCTAATGAAAAACTGTTTTTT,CASRGPWPPNEKLFF
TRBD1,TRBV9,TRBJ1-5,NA,TGTGCCAGCAGCCCGGGACAGGGACCTGGGCCCCAGCATTTT,CASSPGQGPGPQHF
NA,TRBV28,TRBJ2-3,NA,TGTGCCAGCAGTTTATCGGCCTTACCCGCCGATACGCAGTATTTT,CASSLSALPADTQYF
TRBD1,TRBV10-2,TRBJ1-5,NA,TGCGCCAGCAGTGAGCCGGGACAGGGGGGCAATCAGCCCCAGCATTTT,CASSEPGQGGNQPQHF
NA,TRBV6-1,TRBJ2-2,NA,TGTGCCAGCAACTTTATGCCGGGGGAGCTGTTTTTT,CASNFMPGELFF
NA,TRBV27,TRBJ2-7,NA,TGTGCCAGCAGTCCTCGTAAGGGCCACATGATCGAGCAGTACTTC,CASSPRKGHMIEQYF
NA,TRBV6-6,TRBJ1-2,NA,TGTGCCAGCTTACCCGAACGGGGCCACAGGGGCTACACCTTC,CASLPERGHRGYTF
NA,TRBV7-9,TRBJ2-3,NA,TGTGCCAGCAGCTTAGGTGGGACTTCACCCTCGGGGGATACGCAGTATTTT,CASSLGGTSPSGDTQYF
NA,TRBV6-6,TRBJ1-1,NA,TGTGCCAGCGGAGTGGGGAACACTGAAGCTTTCTTT,CASGVGNTEAFF
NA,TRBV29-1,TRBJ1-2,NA,TGCAGCGCGGACGGGTCCTATGGCTACACCTTC,CSADGSYGYTF
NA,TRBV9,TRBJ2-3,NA,TGTGCCAGCAGCGCGCACAGGGTTCCCTCAGATACGCAGTATTTT,CASSAHRVPSDTQYF
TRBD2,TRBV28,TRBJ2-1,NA,TGTGCCAGCAGTTTACGGCGGGAGGGAGATGAGCAGTTCTTC,CASSLRREGDEQFF
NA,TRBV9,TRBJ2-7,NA,TGTGCCAGCAGCCCCCGGGCAGGGCTCTACGAGCAGTACTTC,CASSPRAGLYEQYF
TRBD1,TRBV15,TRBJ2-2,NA,TGTGCCACCAGCAGCCGGGACAGTAACACCGGGGAGCTGTTTTTT,CATSSRDSNTGELFF
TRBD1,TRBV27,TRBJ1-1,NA,TGTGCCAGCAGTCCCCCTGGGACAGCAGCCATGAACACTGAAGCTTTCTTT,CASSPPGTAAMNTEAFF
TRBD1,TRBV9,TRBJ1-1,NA,TGTGCCAGCAACACAGGGGGCGCGAGAACTGAAGCTTTCTTT,CASNTGGARTEAFF
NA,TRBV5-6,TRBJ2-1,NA,TGTGCCAGCAGCTTGATCGGGGAAGGAGCCAATGAGCAGTTCTTC,CASSLIGEGANEQFF
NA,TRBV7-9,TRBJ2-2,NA,TGTGCCAGCAGCACCGAAGGGACCGAGGGTACCGGGGAGCTGTTTTTT,CASSTEGTEGTGELFF
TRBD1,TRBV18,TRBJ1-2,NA,TGTGCCAGCTCACCGAGGGGGACAGGGGAGGACTATGGCTACACCTTC,CASSPRGTGEDYGYTF
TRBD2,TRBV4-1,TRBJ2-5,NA,TGCGCCAGCAGCCAAGAGGTCGGGCTAGCGGAGACTAACACCCAGTACTTC,CASSQEVGLAETNTQYF
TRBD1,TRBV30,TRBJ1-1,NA,TGTGCCTGGAACGAGGGCAGGGGGGTTGAAGCTTTCTTT,CAWNEGRGVEAFF